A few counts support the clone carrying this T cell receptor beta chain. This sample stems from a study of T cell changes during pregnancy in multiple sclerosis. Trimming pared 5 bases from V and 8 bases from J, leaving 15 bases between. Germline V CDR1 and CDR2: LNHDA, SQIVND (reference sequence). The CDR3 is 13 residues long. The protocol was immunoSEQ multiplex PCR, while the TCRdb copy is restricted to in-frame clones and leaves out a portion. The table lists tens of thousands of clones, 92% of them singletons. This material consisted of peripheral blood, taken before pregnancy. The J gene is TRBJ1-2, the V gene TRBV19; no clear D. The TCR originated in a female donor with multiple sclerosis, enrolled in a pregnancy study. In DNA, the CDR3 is TGTGCCAGTAGTTCAGAACTACCCCGGGGCTACACCTTC. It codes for CASSSELPRGYTF.